This T cell receptor (beta chain) was obtained from a study of blood T cells in healthy people across ages. Peripheral blood samples of around 11 milliliters were drawn from each donor. Alongside a J-beta primer mix, a sample-barcoded 5' primer served in a second PCR lasting about 7 to 12 cycles. Every cDNA molecule carried a tag from a template-switch adaptor bearing 12 random nucleotides. TCRdb itself ran the 5' RACE reads through MiXCR, one entry per CDR3 protein. The profile shows about 780,000 distinct CDR3 sequences, around 62% of them singletons. Trimming took 7 bases from V and 3 from J, leaving 12 bases between them. The germline V gene has CDR1 SQVTM and CDR2 ANQGSEA. The CDR3 contains 12 residues.

The sample comprised blood. The clonotype comes from a man aged 25-45 years in good health. The genes are TRBV29-1 and TRBJ1-2; D is unclear. This CDR3 reads CSARSTDYGYTF. CDR3 nucleotide sequence: TGCAGCGCCCGGTCAACTGACTATGGCTACACCTTC.